A single sample gave rise to the 8 T cell receptor beta chains below, sequenced in a study of cytomegalovirus exposure and HLA in healthy donors. Generated by immunoSEQ multiplex PCR, the TCRdb table keeps only in-frame clones and is missing some. The profile covers about 160,000 clones, with about 90% appearing a single time and approximately 10% taken by the ten largest. The sample was PBMCs. The receptors were gathered from a woman under 30 in good health and CMV-seropositive.

This chain uses TRBV7-2 with TRBJ2-4; D possibly corresponds to TRBD2 (6 bases). The CDR3 length is 15 residues. Trimming took off 5 bases at V and 1 base at J, with 12 bases between the two ends. Germline CDR1 and CDR2: SGHTA and FQGNSA. The CDR3 is CASSPPLAAKNIQYF. CDR3 DNA sequence: TGTGCCAGCAGCCCCCCCCTAGCGGCCAAAAACATTCAGTACTTC.

The J gene is TRBJ2-5, the V gene TRBV27, with a possible D match to TRBD2 (5 bases). Trimming removed 0 bases at V and 1 base at J, with 12 bases between. The CDR3 loop spans 16 amino acids. The V gene's germline CDR1 is MNHEY and CDR2 SMNVEV (reference sequence). The CDR3 nucleotides are TGTGCCAGCAGTTTATCGCGGGCAGTCCTCCAAGAGACCCAGTACTTC. Residues: CASSLSRAVLQETQYF.

The V and J genes are TRBV4-1 and TRBJ1-2; D ambiguous. This CDR3 has 13 amino acids. V lost 1 base and J 9 bases, leaving 12 bases between the germline ends. Germline loops: CDR1 MGHRA, CDR2 YSYEKL. Here the CDR3 DNA reads TGCGCCAGCAGCCAAGGGTTCTCGGTGAGCTACACCTTC. Protein: CASSQGFSVSYTF.

This clone has only one observation. The CDR3 region is CASSLPGGSSYEQYF. The CDR3 nucleotides read TGTGCCAGCAGCTTGCCGGGAGGAAGCTCCTACGAGCAGTACTTC. The chain couples TRBV5-4 to TRBJ2-7; 7 bases fit TRBD2. The J segment lost 0 bases and the V segment lost 1 base, leaving 4 bases of the junction unmatched. The CDR3 totals 15 residues. Germline values: CDR1 SGHNT, CDR2 YYREEE (reference sequence).

The V call is TRBV15, the J call TRBJ2-4; 9 nucleotides agree with TRBD1. Germline-derived CDR1 and CDR2 are LNHNV and YYDKDF (reference sequence). V gave up 7 bases and J gave up 0 bases; unmatched junction bases: 7. The CDR3 has 16 amino acids. DNA of the CDR3: TGTGCCACCACCCCGGGACAGGGCATAGCCAAAAACATTCAGTACTTC. Its protein product is CATTPGQGIAKNIQYF.

V gene TRBV18 combines with J gene TRBJ1-1, with 10 bases matching TRBD1. This CDR3 region has 15 residues. Germline lookup yields CDR1 KGHSH and CDR2 LQKENI. The J segment lost 1 base and the V segment lost 6 bases, leaving 5 bases of the junction unmatched. Here the CDR3 reads CASSPDRGGNTEAFF. In DNA form, the CDR3 reads TGTGCCAGCTCTCCGGACAGGGGGGGGAACACTGAAGCTTTCTTT.

This clone was observed a few times. The chain employs TRBV7-2 and TRBJ1-1; D gene uncertain. Germline V gene sequence: CDR1 SGHTA, CDR2 FQGNSA. This CDR3 contains 14 residues. Between the trimmed V and J ends, which lost 7 bases and 0 bases, there was a span of 12 bases. The CDR3 region has the DNA TGTGCCAGCAAAGGAGCGGCCTTGAACACTGAAGCTTTCTTT. Its protein product is CASKGAALNTEAFF.

The chain employs TRBV7-9 and TRBJ2-1; 12 nucleotides line up with TRBD2. Germline-derived CDR1 and CDR2 are SEHNR and FQNEAQ (reference sequence). The CDR3 runs 16 residues. With V trimmed by 7 bases and J by 6 bases, 10 bases remained unmatched. The CDR3 DNA reads TGTGCCAGCATCGATAGGACTAGCGGGATTGTCAATGAGCAGTTCTTC. Translating it yields CASIDRTSGIVNEQFF.